The T cell receptor beta chain described here comes from a study of siplizumab effects on memory and regulatory T cells. CDR3 size: 15 residues. The germline CDR1 and CDR2 sequences are LNHDA and SQIVND (reference sequence). The V gene end was trimmed by 3 bases and the J gene end by 10 bases; junction bases not matched to a gene: 8. Produced via immunoSEQ multiplex PCR; TCRdb's table is partial and in-frame only. Here the sample spans roughly 120,000 clones, about 94% being singletons. This TCR came from a human donor in good health. The chain combines TRBV19 with TRBJ1-4, with 10 bases fitting TRBD1. Input material: non-Treg CD4+ T cells sorted from blood. This CDR3 reads CASSIPRDRGLKLFF. For the CDR3, the DNA is TGTGCCAGTAGTATTCCCCGGGACAGGGGCTTAAAACTGTTTTTT.